A selection of T cell receptor beta chains follows, all from one sample in a study of T-cell reconstitution after alpha-beta-depleted transplantation in children. From the PCR reads, TCRdb called clonotypes with MiXCR, one entry per CDR3 protein. The sample lists about 490,000 distinct CDR3 sequences, 10% to 13% occurring once. This sample comprised PBMCs, obtained before TCRalphabeta/CD19-depleted stem cell transplant. All receptors come from a child aged 2 to 9 with inherited bone marrow failure, due to receive a stem cell transplant. Both conserved end residues are part of each CDR3. A D gene is named only where the DNA matches it firmly. Size is stated for part of the rows, as once, few or many counts, or as a class when the clone is expanded.

cdr3_nt cdr3_aa v_call d_call j_call clone_size
TGCGCCAGCAGCTGGGGACAGGGGAACACCGGGGAGCTGTTTTTT CASSWGQGNTGELFF TRBV5-1 TRBD1 TRBJ2-2 -
TGTGCCAGCAGTTTACGCGGAAGGAATCAGCCCCAGCATTTT CASSLRGRNQPQHF TRBV28 - TRBJ1-5 many
TGTGCCAGCAGTTGGTTGTACACAGATACGCAGTATTTT CASSWLYTDTQYF TRBV12-3/TRBV12-4 - TRBJ2-3 many
TGTGCCAGCTCACCTATCCGGGACACTCAATCCTACAATGAGCAGTTCTTC CASSPIRDTQSYNEQFF TRBV18 - TRBJ2-1 few
TGCAGCGTTGTCTGTGGCAACACCGGGGAGCTGTTTTTT CSVVCGNTGELFF TRBV29-1 - TRBJ2-2 -
TGCAGTGCTAGTGTCGCGGTTGGAAAATGGAATGAGCAGTTCTTC CSASVAVGKWNEQFF TRBV20-1 - TRBJ2-1 -
TGTGCCATCAGCCCCCGAACGGGAGAAGAGACAGATACGCAGTATTTT CAISPRTGEETDTQYF TRBV10-3 - TRBJ2-3 many
TGCAGTGCTAGGAGAACGGGAGGGGCCTACGAGCAGTACTTC CSARRTGGAYEQYF TRBV20-1 TRBD2 TRBJ2-7 many
TGTGCCAGCAGCCAAGATCGGGGGGCTACTATGGAAAAACTGTTTTTT CASSQDRGATMEKLFF TRBV3-1 - TRBJ1-4 many
TGTGCCAGCAGCTCGAGAGGGGGGCTAAAGGAGACCCAGTACTTC CASSSRGGLKETQYF TRBV11-2 - TRBJ2-5 many
TGCAGCTTCCACTGGGGCCATGGCTACACCTTC CSFHWGHGYTF TRBV29-1 - TRBJ1-2 few
TGTGCCAGCACCATGCCGGGGAACTATAAGGGCTACACCTTC CASTMPGNYKGYTF TRBV6-5 - TRBJ1-2 many
TGCAGTGCTAGGAGACGCTACCTGAACACTGAAGCTTTCTTT CSARRRYLNTEAFF TRBV20-1 - TRBJ1-1 -
TGCAGTGTTGTCCTACGGCCCCGGGGGGACACTGAAGCTTTCTTT CSVVLRPRGDTEAFF TRBV20-1 - TRBJ1-1 -
TGTGCCAGCAGTTACGGGATGTGGGGTAGCTCGAACACTGAAGCTTTCTTT CASSYGMWGSSNTEAFF TRBV6-5 - TRBJ1-1 many
TGCGCCAGCAGCCAAAGGGTGATAGCGGGAGATTCCTACGAGCAGTACTTC CASSQRVIAGDSYEQYF TRBV4-3 TRBD2 TRBJ2-7 many
TGTGCCAGTAGTCCCCCGGACAGTTACGAGCAGTACTTC CASSPPDSYEQYF TRBV19 - TRBJ2-7 -
TGTGCCAGCAGTTCGGACGGCAGTTATTCACCCCTCCACTTT CASSSDGSYSPLHF TRBV28 - TRBJ1-6 many
TGTGCCAGCTCCGGGACTAGCGGGAATGTGGCAGATACGCAGTATTTT CASSGTSGNVADTQYF TRBV18 TRBD2 TRBJ2-3 -
TGTGCCAGCAGTCTCACCGGGGCAGTCTACGAGCAGTACTTC CASSLTGAVYEQYF TRBV27 - TRBJ2-7 -
TGCAGTGCCACCGACCTCGTTAGCTCCTACAATGAGCAGTTCTTC CSATDLVSSYNEQFF TRBV20-1 - TRBJ2-1 many